The next 26 T cell receptor beta chains were all read from a single sample in a study of T cell changes during pregnancy in multiple sclerosis. Produced via immunoSEQ multiplex PCR; TCRdb's table is partial and in-frame only. The data contain around 68,000 clones, approximately 90% of them singletons. The source was peripheral blood, collected in the third trimester of pregnancy. The receptors derive from a female donor with multiple sclerosis, enrolled in a pregnancy study.

The chain recombines TRBV30 with TRBJ2-7; the match to TRBD2 covers 10 bases. This CDR3 region has 16 residues. J gave up 4 bases and V 4 bases, and 13 bases lay outside the gene matches. The V gene's germline CDR1 is GTSNPN and CDR2 SVGIG (reference sequence). This CDR3 is CAWNTGMASGGYEQYF. Here the CDR3 DNA reads TGTGCCTGGAACACAGGGATGGCTAGCGGGGGTTACGAGCAGTACTTC.

The chain links TRBV25-1 to TRBJ2-7, with 11 bases aligning to TRBD1. Trimming removed 7 bases from V and 5 bases from J; junction bases left unmatched: 7. Looked up from germline, CDR1 is MGHDK and CDR2 is SYGVNS. The CDR3 totals 14 residues. CDR3 residues: CASTRTGGLDEQYF. CDR3 bases: TGTGCCAGCACCAGGACAGGGGGCCTCGACGAGCAGTACTTC.

The chain uses TRBV2 and TRBJ1-1, with D hard to call. The CDR3 totals 14 residues. Deletions cut 2 bases from V and 5 bases from J, with 12 bases between. Germline assignment: CDR1 SNHLY and CDR2 FYNNEI. The CDR3 sequence is CASSEPLPGTEAFF. CDR3 sequence (DNA): TGTGCCAGCAGTGAACCCCTCCCGGGAACTGAAGCTTTCTTT.

A word on this clone: In the same sample, other DNA sequences code for this CDR3. The chain combines TRBV11-2 with TRBJ2-1; 7 bases line up with TRBD2. Germline V CDR1 and CDR2: SGHAT, FQNNGV. With 1 base clipped from V and 3 bases from J, the junction kept 3 bases outside the gene matches. The CDR3 spans 15 residues. The CDR3: CASSLGGSIYNEQFF. The CDR3 region has the DNA TGTGCCAGCAGCTTAGGCGGGAGCATCTACAATGAGCAGTTCTTC.

CDR3 bases: TGTGCCAGCAGTTTAAGTTCGGGGGGCTACGAGCAGTACTTC. The encoded protein is CASSLSSGGYEQYF. This chain connects TRBV7-9 to TRBJ2-7, with 7 positions matching TRBD2. CDR1 and CDR2 (germline): SEHNR, FQNEAQ (reference sequence). CDR3 size: 14 residues. Unmatched junction bases numbered 8, after V lost 6 bases and J lost 3 bases. The full variable domain, with the rest looked up from reference TRBV7-9 and TRBJ2-7, is DTGVSQNPRHKITKRGQNVTFRCDPISEHNRLYWYRQTLGQGPEFLTYFQNEAQLEKSRLLSDRFSAERPKGSFSTLEIQRTEQGDSAMYLCASSLSSGGYEQYFGPGTRLTVT.

V and J are TRBV7-2 and TRBJ1-2; the D gene is possibly TRBD1 (5 bases). Trimming left V 4 bases short and J 4 bases short, with 13 bases between. CDR3 length equals 14 residues. Germline loops: CDR1 SGHTA, CDR2 FQGNSA. CDR3 loop: CASSYPGTSYGYTF. In DNA form, the CDR3 reads TGTGCCAGCAGCTACCCCGGGACTTCCTATGGCTACACCTTC.

This clone came up a few times. V and J are TRBV4-2 and TRBJ2-1, with TRBD2 matching over 9 bases. The length of the CDR3 is 15 residues. CDR1 and CDR2 (germline): LGHNA, YNFKEQ. V dropped 1 base and J dropped 8; count of bases not matched to a gene: 6. CDR3 sequence reads: CASSQGSGSSDEQFF. As DNA, the CDR3 is TGTGCCAGCAGCCAAGGTAGCGGGAGTAGCGATGAGCAGTTCTTC.

The chain has TRBV6-6 and TRBJ2-5, with TRBD1 identical over 9 bases. The germline gives CDR1 MNHNY, CDR2 SVGAGI (reference sequence). The CDR3 loop spans 14 amino acids. V lost 5 bases to trimming and J lost 3 bases; unmatched junction nucleotides: 4. CDR3 sequence reads: CASSPDRGKETQYF. The CDR3 region has the DNA TGTGCCAGCAGTCCCGACAGGGGGAAAGAGACCCAGTACTTC.

The genes are TRBV30 and TRBJ1-3, with D perhaps TRBD1 (5 bases). The length of the CDR3 is 13 residues. Per the germline V gene, CDR1 is GTSNPN and CDR2 is SVGIG (reference sequence). V lost 5 bases and J 1 base, leaving 9 bases between the germline ends. Here the CDR3 reads CAWGGMSGNTIYF. CDR3 bases: TGTGCCTGGGGGGGGATGTCTGGAAACACCATATATTTT.

J is TRBJ1-5 and V is TRBV10-1; tentatively, D is TRBD1 (6 bases). The CDR3 length is 16 residues. V lost 0 bases and J lost 6, with 15 bases in between. Germline CDR1 is WNHNN and CDR2 is SYGVQD (reference sequence). CDR3 nucleotides: TGCGCCAGCAGTGAGTCGAGGGGGATCGTGGGTCAGCCCCAGCATTTT. This codes for CASSESRGIVGQPQHF.

The genes are TRBV6-5 and TRBJ1-2; D not certain. V gave up 7 bases and J gave up 2 bases, with 17 bases separating them. Germline CDR1 and CDR2: MNHEY and SVGAGI. The CDR3 consists of 15 residues. CDR3 in DNA: TGTGCCAGCAAGGAGACTACGGGTTTAAACTATGGCTACACCTTC. Translating it yields CASKETTGLNYGYTF.

This chain links TRBV18 with TRBJ1-4; D is perhaps TRBD1 (5 bases). V lost 7 bases, J lost 6 bases, and 12 bases lay in between. Germline assignment: CDR1 KGHSH and CDR2 LQKENI. This CDR3 comprises 13 residues. The CDR3 sequence: CASCPGFDEKLFF. The CDR3 bases are TGTGCCAGCTGCCCAGGGTTCGATGAAAAACTGTTTTTT.

This clone was detected only a few times. The J gene is TRBJ1-5, the V gene TRBV30; D remains ambiguous. Germline CDR1 and CDR2: GTSNPN and SVGIG (reference sequence). Trimming took off 2 bases at V and 4 bases at J, with 9 bases between the two ends. This CDR3 contains 13 residues. The CDR3 DNA is TGTGCCTGGAGTCCGGGGTTGAATCAGCCCCAGCATTTT. This sequence encodes CAWSPGLNQPQHF.

This chain links TRBV6-1 with TRBJ1-1, with 8 bases matching TRBD1. V trimming: 2 bases; J trimming: 10 bases; junction bases outside the gene matches: 9. Germline CDR1 reads MNHNS; CDR2 reads SASEGT. This CDR3 is built from 14 residues. The CDR3 DNA reads as TGTGCCAGCAGTGAACGCCTGGACAGGGTCGTAGCTTTCTTT. This gives the protein CASSERLDRVVAFF.

V and J are TRBV29-1 and TRBJ2-6, with 8 positions matching TRBD2. Looked up from germline, CDR1 is SQVTM and CDR2 is ANQGSEA. After removal of 4 bases from V and 0 bases from J, the junction contained 2 bases not matched to a gene. The CDR3 is 15 amino acids. The chain's CDR3 is CSVAGGFSGANVLTF. DNA for the CDR3: TGCAGCGTTGCGGGGGGGTTCTCTGGGGCCAACGTCCTGACTTTC.

The table lists this clone with a count of one. The chain combines TRBV6-5 with TRBJ1-5; no firm D call. CDR3 length equals 12 residues. Germline values: CDR1 MNHEY, CDR2 SVGAGI. With 2 bases removed from V and 9 bases from J, the gap between germline ends came to 8 bases. CDR3 in amino acids: CASSYSSRPQHF. The CDR3 coding sequence is TGTGCCAGCAGTTACAGCTCGAGGCCCCAGCATTTT.

This chain joins TRBV4-3 and TRBJ1-1; 8 positions match TRBD1. The CDR3 runs 15 residues. Trimming removed 4 bases from V and 4 bases from J; junction bases left unmatched: 8. CDR1 and CDR2 (germline): LGHNA, YSLEER. CDR3 bases: TGCGCCAGCAGCCCCCAGTCAGGGGGCATCACTGAAGCTTTCTTT. Protein sequence: CASSPQSGGITEAFF.

This clone was seen a single time. The gene calls are TRBV2 and TRBJ1-4; 7 bases align to TRBD1. Germline assignment: CDR1 SNHLY and CDR2 FYNNEI. CDR3 length: 16 residues. Losses at the gene ends were 4 bases for V and 2 bases for J; bases not matched to a gene: 7. The CDR3 DNA reads TGTGCCAGCAGTGTCCTCGACAGGGTCACTAATGAAAAACTGTTTTTT. Residues: CASSVLDRVTNEKLFF. The complete variable domain, with remaining parts taken from reference TRBV2 and TRBJ1-4, reads EPEVTQTPSHQVTQMGQEVILRCVPISNHLYFYWYRQILGQKVEFLVSFYNNEISEKSEIFDDQFSVERPDGSNFTLKIRSTKLEDSAMYFCASSVLDRVTNEKLFFGSGTQLSVL.

V gene TRBV29-1 combines with J gene TRBJ1-2; 10 bases line up with TRBD1. CDR3 length equals 15 residues. Germline CDR1 reads SQVTM; CDR2 reads ANQGSEA. J was trimmed by 2 bases and V by 6 bases; bases with no gene match: 9. CDR3 coding DNA: TGCAGCGTCGTATTCCCGGGACAGGGGAACTATGGCTACACCTTC. It yields the protein CSVVFPGQGNYGYTF.

V usage is TRBV10-3 and J usage is TRBJ2-3; D is unresolved. Germline loops: CDR1 ENHRY, CDR2 SYGVKD. This CDR3 spans 13 amino acids. Trimming stripped 3 bases from V and 6 bases from J, with 10 bases between. The CDR3 loop is CAISDSQQDTQYF. CDR3 DNA sequence: TGTGCCATCAGTGACTCACAGCAGGATACGCAGTATTTT.

V is TRBV5-4 and J is TRBJ2-1; 13 bases line up with TRBD2. The J segment lost 7 bases and the V segment lost 5 bases, leaving 15 bases of the junction unmatched. Germline V lookup: CDR1 SGHNT, CDR2 YYREEE (reference sequence). This CDR3 has 18 residues. CDR3 sequence: CASSFGGTSGNSLNEQFF. CDR3 nucleotide sequence: TGTGCCAGCAGTTTTGGCGGGACTAGCGGGAACAGCCTTAATGAGCAGTTCTTC.

The chain combines TRBV10-2 with TRBJ1-2; D is unresolved. The CDR3 runs to 13 residues. Per the germline V gene, CDR1 is WSHSY and CDR2 is SAAADI. V lost 2 bases, J lost 4 bases, and 8 bases lay in between. The CDR3 DNA reads as TGCGCCAGCAGTGAGCCTGGACTCTATGGCTACACCTTC. Translation gives CASSEPGLYGYTF.

The chain has TRBV6-4 and TRBJ2-3; 11 bases are shared with TRBD2. Losses at the gene ends were 5 bases for V and 2 bases for J; bases not matched to a gene: 3. CDR1 is MRHNA, CDR2 SNTAGT, per germline. The CDR3 covers 15 residues. The CDR3 DNA reads as TGTGCCAGCAGTCTTAGCGGGGGGGCCACAGATACGCAGTATTTT. Protein product: CASSLSGGATDTQYF.

This chain connects TRBV19 to TRBJ1-1; D is uncertain. The germline V gene encodes CDR1 LNHDA and CDR2 SQIVND (reference sequence). The germline V and J ends were trimmed by 10 bases and 0 bases, with 15 bases remaining between them. This CDR3 is 14 amino acids long. CDR3 in amino acids: CATSVAAMNTEAFF. The CDR3 coding sequence is TGTGCCACCAGCGTGGCCGCCATGAACACTGAAGCTTTCTTT.

This clone was seen once. The chain has TRBV2 and TRBJ1-5; no firm D call. Germline CDR1 is SNHLY and CDR2 is FYNNEI. V lost 7 bases, J lost 0 bases, and 13 bases lay in between. The CDR3 runs to 15 residues. CDR3 loop: CASMRESGSNQPQHF. CDR3 coding DNA: TGTGCCAGCATGCGGGAGAGTGGTAGCAATCAGCCCCAGCATTTT. The entire variable domain, with the rest obtained from reference TRBV2 and TRBJ1-5, is as follows: EPEVTQTPSHQVTQMGQEVILRCVPISNHLYFYWYRQILGQKVEFLVSFYNNEISEKSEIFDDQFSVERPDGSNFTLKIRSTKLEDSAMYFCASMRESGSNQPQHFGDGTRLSIL.

V usage is TRBV4-2 and J usage is TRBJ2-2; 9 bases map to TRBD2. After removal of 0 bases from V and 4 bases from J, the junction contained 3 bases not matched to a gene. This CDR3 region has 16 residues. From germline, CDR1 is LGHNA and CDR2 YNFKEQ. The DNA of the CDR3 is TGTGCCAGCAGCCAAGAAGCAGCGGGAGGCACCGGGGAGCTGTTTTTT. Protein: CASSQEAAGGTGELFF.